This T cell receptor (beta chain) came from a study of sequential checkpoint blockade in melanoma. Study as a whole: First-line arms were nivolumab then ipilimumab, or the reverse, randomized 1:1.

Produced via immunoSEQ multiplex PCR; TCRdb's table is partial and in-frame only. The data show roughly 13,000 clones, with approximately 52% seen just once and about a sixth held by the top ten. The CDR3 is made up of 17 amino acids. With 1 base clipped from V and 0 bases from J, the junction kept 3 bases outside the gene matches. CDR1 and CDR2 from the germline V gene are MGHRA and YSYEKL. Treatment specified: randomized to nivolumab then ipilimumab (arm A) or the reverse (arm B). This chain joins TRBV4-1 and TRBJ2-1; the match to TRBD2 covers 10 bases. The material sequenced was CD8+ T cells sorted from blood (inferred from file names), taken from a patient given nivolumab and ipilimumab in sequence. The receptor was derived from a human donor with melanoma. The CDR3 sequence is CASSQAAGGFSYNEQFF. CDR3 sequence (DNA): TGCGCCAGCAGCCAAGCAGCGGGGGGGTTCTCCTACAATGAGCAGTTCTTC.